The TCR beta chain described here comes from a study of tumor and adjacent non-tumor tissue in lung cancer. Study at large: Histology: under 15 adenocarcinoma, a couple of squamous cell carcinoma, 1 small cell lung cancer. Study results and caveats: Compared with tumor, normal lung showed significantly lower TCR diversity.

RNA was extracted from bulk tissue without any cell sorting. Donors were chemotherapy-naive, newly diagnosed lung cancer surgical patients in China, August–late 2014. The library came from three nested PCR rounds adapted from ARM-PCR protocols. MiXCR, applied by TCRdb to the multiplex PCR reads, yields one record per CDR3 protein. The sample yields some 77,000 distinct CDR3 sequences, nearly 70% seen once. V was trimmed by 10 bases and J by 7 bases, leaving 17 bases between them. The CDR3 length is 12 residues. Of note for this clonotype: Its specificity is not known. Because it lacks the conserved phenylalanine or tryptophan at the end, this CDR3 is likely a read error.

The TCR comes from a woman in her sixties or seventies with non-small cell lung cancer. Sequenced material: lung tumor tissue. J is TRBJ2-7 and V is TRBV12-3 or TRBV12-4; D gene ambiguous. The CDR3 sequence: CATNLPVGEQYL. DNA for the CDR3: TGTGCCACCAATTTGCCAGTCGGGGAGCAGTACCTC.